A selection of T cell receptor beta chains follows, all from one sample in a study of T cells after yellow fever vaccination. TCRdb recomputed calls from the 5' RACE reads with MiXCR, one row per CDR3 protein. The data contain just over 250,000 distinct CDR3 sequences, about 5.2% of them seen just once; the ten biggest clones take up 3% to 4%. The material sequenced was CD4+ T cells sorted from PBMCs, taken on the day of the yellow fever booster vaccination. All receptors come from a young man who received the YFV17D yellow fever vaccine. Both conserved end residues are part of each CDR3. The D gene is left open where the match is weak. Expanded clones are given a class, and other clones once, few, many or no size at all.

>TRBD2|TRBV20-1|-|TRBJ2-3
CSASRLSSGGVTDTQYF
TGCAGTGCTAGCCGTCTCAGTAGCGGGGGTGTCACAGATACGCAGTATTTT
>-|TRBV20-1|-|TRBJ1-1
CSARRLSGNTEAFF
TGCAGTGCTAGACGACTCTCGGGGAACACTGAAGCTTTCTTT
>-|TRBV4-3|many|TRBJ2-1
CASSLSGRGDEQFF
TGCGCCAGCAGCCTCTCAGGGAGGGGGGATGAGCAGTTCTTC
>TRBD1|TRBV23-1|few|TRBJ2-1
CASTPDRGEQFF
TGCGCCAGCACACCGGACAGGGGCGAGCAGTTCTTC
>TRBD1|TRBV20-1|many|TRBJ1-1
CSAGDRRNTEAFF
TGCAGTGCTGGGGACAGAAGGAACACTGAAGCTTTCTTT
>-|TRBV20-1|-|TRBJ1-3
CSALRQSSGNTIYF
TGCAGTGCGTTGCGACAGAGCTCTGGAAACACCATATATTTT
>-|TRBV5-5|-|TRBJ2-7
CASSRPPGNSYEQYF
TGTGCCAGCAGCCGCCCTCCGGGAAACTCCTACGAGCAGTACTTC
>-|TRBV6-5|many|TRBJ2-7
CASSRSGQGSSYEQYF
TGTGCCAGCAGTCGAAGCGGGCAGGGGAGCTCCTACGAGCAGTACTTC
>TRBD2|TRBV7-2|-|TRBJ2-7
CASSGTSGSSYEQYF
TGTGCCAGCAGTGGGACTAGCGGGAGCTCCTACGAGCAGTACTTC
>-|TRBV7-2|-|TRBJ1-5
CASSLNRSPPGPQHF
TGTGCCAGCAGCTTAAATCGGTCACCCCCAGGGCCCCAGCATTTT
>TRBD2|TRBV11-2|-|TRBJ2-1
CASSRGLVNEQFF
TGTGCCAGCAGCCGGGGACTAGTCAATGAGCAGTTCTTC
>TRBD1|TRBV5-1|many|TRBJ2-7
CASSEIGTGSYEQYF
TGCGCCAGCAGCGAAATCGGGACAGGATCCTACGAGCAGTACTTC
>-|TRBV23-1|many|TRBJ2-7
CASSQSRHAYEQYF
TGCGCCAGCAGTCAATCGAGGCACGCCTACGAGCAGTACTTC
>TRBD2|TRBV4-1|many|TRBJ2-1
CASSQVVAGGPYEQFF
TGCGCCAGCAGCCAAGTGGTGGCGGGGGGGCCCTATGAGCAGTTCTTC
>-|TRBV20-1|many|TRBJ1-4
CSAREGGRGNEKLFF
TGCAGTGCCAGAGAAGGGGGTAGGGGGAATGAAAAACTGTTTTTT
>-|TRBV5-1|-|TRBJ2-1
CASSRPGLNNEQFF
TGCGCCAGCAGCCGCCCGGGACTTAACAATGAGCAGTTCTTC
>-|TRBV20-1|few|TRBJ1-1
CSARGGEGRGTEAFF
TGCAGTGCTAGAGGAGGGGAGGGAAGGGGGACTGAAGCTTTCTTT
>-|TRBV29-1|many|TRBJ1-2
CSVRPGDRNYGYTF
TGCAGCGTTAGGCCTGGTGACAGAAACTATGGCTACACCTTC
>-|TRBV7-9|-|TRBJ2-2
CASSSPVQGTNTGELFF
TGTGCCAGCAGCTCGCCCGTACAGGGCACCAACACCGGGGAGCTGTTTTTT
>TRBD1|TRBV27|few|TRBJ2-1
CASSLATGFSSYNEQFF
TGTGCCAGCAGTTTGGCGACAGGGTTTAGTTCCTACAATGAGCAGTTCTTC
>-|TRBV9|-|TRBJ1-2
CASSRGPIDSYGYTF
TGTGCCAGCAGCAGGGGACCTATAGATTCCTATGGCTACACCTTC
>-|TRBV7-2|many|TRBJ2-1
CASRAQGQFHNEQFF
TGTGCCAGCAGGGCCCAAGGGCAGTTTCACAATGAGCAGTTCTTC
>-|TRBV5-5|many|TRBJ1-1
CASSFLSWNTEAFF
TGTGCCAGCAGCTTCCTCTCCTGGAACACTGAAGCTTTCTTT
>TRBD1|TRBV7-2|-|TRBJ2-3
CASSWTGGGTDTQYF
TGTGCCAGCAGCTGGACAGGGGGCGGGACAGATACGCAGTATTTT
>-|TRBV7-2|few|TRBJ1-3
CASSLVRAGNTIYF
TGTGCCAGCAGCTTAGTCAGGGCTGGAAACACCATATATTTT
>-|TRBV7-9|-|TRBJ1-2
CASSLVAGPSGYTF
TGTGCCAGCAGCTTAGTGGCAGGGCCCTCTGGCTACACCTTC
>-|TRBV9|few|TRBJ1-1
CASSVQDEAAFF
TGTGCCAGCAGCGTACAAGATGAGGCAGCTTTCTTT
>TRBD1|TRBV9|many|TRBJ2-5
CASSVASQGAGETQYF
TGTGCCAGCAGCGTAGCTTCCCAGGGGGCGGGGGAGACCCAGTACTTC
>-|TRBV18|few|TRBJ1-1
CASSPYQGEHTEAFF
TGTGCCAGCTCACCATATCAGGGTGAGCACACTGAAGCTTTCTTT
>-|TRBV4-2|few|TRBJ2-5
CASSQGTDPYFQYF
TGTGCCAGCAGCCAAGGGACGGACCCATATTTCCAGTACTTC
>TRBD1|TRBV18|-|TRBJ2-7
CASSGQGAYEQYF
TGTGCCAGCTCCGGACAGGGGGCCTACGAGCAGTACTTC
>TRBD2|TRBV7-9|many|TRBJ2-1
CASSPRGTSGGNNEQFF
TGTGCCAGCAGCCCCCGGGGGACTAGCGGGGGGAACAATGAGCAGTTCTTC
>-|TRBV6-6|-|TRBJ1-5
CASSYGGGQQNQPQHF
TGTGCCAGCAGTTACGGGGGCGGACAGCAAAATCAGCCCCAGCATTTT
>-|TRBV6-6|few|TRBJ1-1
CASSYSEGWTEAFF
TGTGCCAGCAGTTACTCGGAGGGGTGGACTGAAGCTTTCTTT
>-|TRBV19|few|TRBJ2-7
CASSIDLQGPYEQYF
TGTGCCAGTAGTATCGACCTCCAGGGGCCCTACGAGCAGTACTTC
>-|TRBV5-1|many|TRBJ2-5
CASSLSKGQETQYF
TGCGCCAGCAGCTTGTCTAAGGGCCAAGAGACCCAGTACTTC
>TRBD2|TRBV24-1|few|TRBJ2-1
CATSDPSGGIHEQFF
TGTGCCACCAGTGATCCTAGCGGGGGGATCCATGAGCAGTTCTTC
>-|TRBV24-1|-|TRBJ2-1
CATGTWNEQFF
TGTGCCACCGGAACTTGGAATGAGCAGTTCTTC
>-|TRBV18|many|TRBJ1-2
CASSRTLYGYTF
TGTGCCAGCTCACGAACCCTCTATGGCTACACCTTC
>TRBD2|TRBV3-1|few|TRBJ2-3
CASNRGGRPTDTQYF
TGTGCCAGCAACCGGGGGGGGCGCCCCACAGATACGCAGTATTTT
>TRBD1|TRBV7-2|many|TRBJ1-6
CASRGQDVSYNSPLHF
TGTGCCAGCAGGGGACAGGATGTCTCCTATAATTCACCCCTCCACTTT
>-|TRBV4-1|many|TRBJ1-1
CASSQELGGRGAEAFF
TGCGCCAGCAGCCAAGAGTTGGGAGGCCGGGGGGCTGAAGCTTTCTTT
>-|TRBV7-9|many|TRBJ2-5
CASSLVASGETQYF
TGTGCCAGCAGCCTAGTAGCCTCTGGAGAGACCCAGTACTTC
>TRBD1|TRBV18|few|TRBJ2-1
CASSPLLGQGGNEQFF
TGTGCCAGCTCACCACTATTGGGACAGGGAGGCAATGAGCAGTTCTTC
>TRBD1|TRBV28|-|TRBJ1-5
CASSLEGRWGQPLNQPQHF
TGTGCCAGCAGTCTCGAAGGTCGTTGGGGACAGCCACTAAATCAGCCCCAGCATTTT